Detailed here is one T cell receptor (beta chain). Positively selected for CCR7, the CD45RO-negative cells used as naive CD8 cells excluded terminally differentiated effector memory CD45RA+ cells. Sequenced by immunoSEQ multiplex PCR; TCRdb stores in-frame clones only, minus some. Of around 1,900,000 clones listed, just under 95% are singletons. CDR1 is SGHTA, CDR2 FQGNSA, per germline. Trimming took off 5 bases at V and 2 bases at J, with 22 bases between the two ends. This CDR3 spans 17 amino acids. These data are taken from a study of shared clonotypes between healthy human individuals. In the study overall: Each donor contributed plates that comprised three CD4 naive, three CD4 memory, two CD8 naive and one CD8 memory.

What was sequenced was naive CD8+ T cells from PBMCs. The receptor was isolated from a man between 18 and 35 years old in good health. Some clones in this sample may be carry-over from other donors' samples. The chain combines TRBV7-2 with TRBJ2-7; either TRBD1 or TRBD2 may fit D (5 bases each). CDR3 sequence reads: CASSATGTTRVTYEQYF. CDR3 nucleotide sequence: TGTGCCAGCAGCGCAACCGGGACCACTAGGGTCACCTACGAGCAGTACTTC.